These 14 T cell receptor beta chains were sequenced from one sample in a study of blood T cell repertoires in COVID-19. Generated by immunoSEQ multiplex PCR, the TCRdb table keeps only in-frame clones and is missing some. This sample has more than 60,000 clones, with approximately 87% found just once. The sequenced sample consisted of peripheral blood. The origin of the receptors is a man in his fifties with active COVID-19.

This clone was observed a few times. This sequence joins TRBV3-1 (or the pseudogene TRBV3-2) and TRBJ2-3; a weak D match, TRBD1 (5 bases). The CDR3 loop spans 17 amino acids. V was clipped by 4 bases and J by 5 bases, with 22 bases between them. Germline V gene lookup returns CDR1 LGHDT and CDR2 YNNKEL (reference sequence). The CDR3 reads CASSLHRVAEQVDTQYF. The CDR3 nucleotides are TGTGCCAGCAGCCTCCATCGGGTAGCCGAACAGGTAGATACGCAGTATTTT.

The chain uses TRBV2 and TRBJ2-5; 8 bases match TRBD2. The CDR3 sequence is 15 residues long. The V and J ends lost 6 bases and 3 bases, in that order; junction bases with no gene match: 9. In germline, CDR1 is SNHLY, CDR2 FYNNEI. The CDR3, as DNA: TGTGCCAGCAGGCCGGGACAAGCGGGGGAAGAGACCCAGTACTTC. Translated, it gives CASRPGQAGEETQYF.

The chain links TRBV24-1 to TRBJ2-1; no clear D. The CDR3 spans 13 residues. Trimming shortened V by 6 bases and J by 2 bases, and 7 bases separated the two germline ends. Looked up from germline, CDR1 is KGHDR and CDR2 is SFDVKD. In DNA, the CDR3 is TGTGCCACCAGTAATGCGGCCTACAATGAGCAGTTCTTC. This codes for CATSNAAYNEQFF.

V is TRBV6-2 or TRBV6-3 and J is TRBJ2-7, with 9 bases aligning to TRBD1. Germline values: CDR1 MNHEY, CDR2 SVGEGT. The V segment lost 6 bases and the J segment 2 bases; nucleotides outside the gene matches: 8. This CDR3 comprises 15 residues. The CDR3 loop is CASSLGGQGTYEQYF. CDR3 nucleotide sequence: TGTGCCAGCAGCCTCGGGGGACAGGGAACCTACGAGCAGTACTTC.

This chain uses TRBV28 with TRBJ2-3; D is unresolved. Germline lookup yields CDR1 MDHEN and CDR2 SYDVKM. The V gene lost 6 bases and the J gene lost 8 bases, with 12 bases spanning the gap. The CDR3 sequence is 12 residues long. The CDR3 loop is CASRPQVGTQYF. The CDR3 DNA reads TGTGCCAGCAGGCCTCAAGTCGGTACGCAGTATTTT.

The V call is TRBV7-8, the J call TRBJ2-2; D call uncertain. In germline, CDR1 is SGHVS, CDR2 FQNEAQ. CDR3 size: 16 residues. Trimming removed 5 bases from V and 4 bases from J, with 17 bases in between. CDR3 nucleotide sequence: TGTGCCAGCAGCGGAAGAGGTGGTAATAGCACCGGGGAGCTGTTTTTT. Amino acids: CASSGRGGNSTGELFF.

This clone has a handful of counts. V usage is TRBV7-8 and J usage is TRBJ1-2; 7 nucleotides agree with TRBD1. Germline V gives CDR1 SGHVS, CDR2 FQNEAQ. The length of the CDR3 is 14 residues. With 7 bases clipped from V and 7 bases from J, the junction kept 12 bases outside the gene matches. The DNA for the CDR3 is TGTGCCAGCACCCCAACCGGGACAGACTCTGGCTACACCTTC. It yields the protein CASTPTGTDSGYTF.

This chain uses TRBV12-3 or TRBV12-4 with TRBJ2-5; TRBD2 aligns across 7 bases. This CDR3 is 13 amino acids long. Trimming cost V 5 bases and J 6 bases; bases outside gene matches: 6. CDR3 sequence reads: CASSPGAGKTQYF. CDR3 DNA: TGTGCCAGCAGTCCAGGAGCGGGGAAGACCCAGTACTTC.

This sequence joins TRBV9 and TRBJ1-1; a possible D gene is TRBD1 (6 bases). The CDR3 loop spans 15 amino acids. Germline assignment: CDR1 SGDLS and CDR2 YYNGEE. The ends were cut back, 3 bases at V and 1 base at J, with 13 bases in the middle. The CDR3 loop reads CASSAQPGQNTEAFF. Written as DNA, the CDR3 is TGTGCCAGCAGCGCCCAACCGGGACAGAACACTGAAGCTTTCTTT.

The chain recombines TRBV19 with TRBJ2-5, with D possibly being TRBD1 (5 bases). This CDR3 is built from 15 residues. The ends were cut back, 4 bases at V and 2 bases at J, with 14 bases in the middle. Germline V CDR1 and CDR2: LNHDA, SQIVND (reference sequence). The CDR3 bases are TGTGCCAGTAGTAAGCAGGGTTTAATTCAAGAGACCCAGTACTTC. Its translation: CASSKQGLIQETQYF.

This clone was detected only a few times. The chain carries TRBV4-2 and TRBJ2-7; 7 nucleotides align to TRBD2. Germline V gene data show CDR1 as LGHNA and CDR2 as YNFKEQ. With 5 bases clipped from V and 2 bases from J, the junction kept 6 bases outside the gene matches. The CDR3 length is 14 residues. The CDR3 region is CASSLTSATYEQYF. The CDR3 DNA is TGTGCCAGCAGCTTAACTAGCGCCACCTACGAGCAGTACTTC.

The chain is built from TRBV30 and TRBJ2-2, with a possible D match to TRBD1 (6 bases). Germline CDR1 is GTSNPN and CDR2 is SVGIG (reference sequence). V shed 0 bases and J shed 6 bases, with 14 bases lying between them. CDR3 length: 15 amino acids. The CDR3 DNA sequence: TGTGCCTGGAGTGTTACCTCAGGGGCGGCCGGGGAGCTGTTTTTT. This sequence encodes CAWSVTSGAAGELFF.

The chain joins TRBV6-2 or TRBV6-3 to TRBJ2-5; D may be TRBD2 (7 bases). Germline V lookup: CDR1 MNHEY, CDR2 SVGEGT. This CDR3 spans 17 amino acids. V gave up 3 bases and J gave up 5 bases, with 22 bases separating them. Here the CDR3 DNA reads TGTGCCAGCAGTTATTTGGGGGGGGGCTTAGACTCGGAGACCCAGTACTTC. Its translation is CASSYLGGGLDSETQYF.

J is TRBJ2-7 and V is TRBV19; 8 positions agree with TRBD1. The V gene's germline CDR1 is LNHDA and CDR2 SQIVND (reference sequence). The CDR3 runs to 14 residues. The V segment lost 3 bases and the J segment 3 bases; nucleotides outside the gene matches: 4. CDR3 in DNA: TGTGCCAGTAGTATCCCGGGACAGGTCTACGAGCAGTACTTC. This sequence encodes CASSIPGQVYEQYF.